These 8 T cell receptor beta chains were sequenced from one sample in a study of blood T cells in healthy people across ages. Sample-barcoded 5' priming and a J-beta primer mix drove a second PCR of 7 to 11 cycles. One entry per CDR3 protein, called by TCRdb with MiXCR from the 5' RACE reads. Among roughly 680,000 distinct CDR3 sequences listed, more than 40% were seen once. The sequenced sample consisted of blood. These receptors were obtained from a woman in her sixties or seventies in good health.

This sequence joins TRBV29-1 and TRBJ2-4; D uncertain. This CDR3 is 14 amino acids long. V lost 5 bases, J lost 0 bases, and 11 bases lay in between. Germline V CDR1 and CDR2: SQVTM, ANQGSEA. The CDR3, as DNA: TGCAGCGTTCGAAGCGATCTAGCCAAAAACATTCAGTACTTC. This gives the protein CSVRSDLAKNIQYF.

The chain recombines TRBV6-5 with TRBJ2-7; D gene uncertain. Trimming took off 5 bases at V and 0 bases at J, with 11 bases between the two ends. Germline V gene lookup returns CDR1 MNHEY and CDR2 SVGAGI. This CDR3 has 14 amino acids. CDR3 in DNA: TGTGCCAGCAGTGGCTCTCCCAACTCCTACGAGCAGTACTTC. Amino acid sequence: CASSGSPNSYEQYF.

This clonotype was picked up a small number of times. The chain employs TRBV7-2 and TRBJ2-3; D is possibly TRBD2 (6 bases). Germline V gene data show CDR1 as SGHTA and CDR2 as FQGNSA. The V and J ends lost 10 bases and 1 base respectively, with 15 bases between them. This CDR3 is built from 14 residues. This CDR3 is CATSLAYRTDTQYF. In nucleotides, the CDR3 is TGTGCCACCTCCCTAGCGTACCGCACAGATACGCAGTATTTT.

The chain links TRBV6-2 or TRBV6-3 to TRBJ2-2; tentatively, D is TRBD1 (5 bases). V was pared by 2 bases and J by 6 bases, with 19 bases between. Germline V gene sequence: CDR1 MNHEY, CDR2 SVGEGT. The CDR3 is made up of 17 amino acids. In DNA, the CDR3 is TGTGCCAGCAGTTACGCAGGGTTCGGCCCCGGGTCCGGGGAGCTGTTTTTT. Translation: CASSYAGFGPGSGELFF.

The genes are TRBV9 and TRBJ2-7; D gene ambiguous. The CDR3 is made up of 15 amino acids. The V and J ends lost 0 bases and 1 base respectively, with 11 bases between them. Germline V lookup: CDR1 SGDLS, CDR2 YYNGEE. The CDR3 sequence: CASSVEAERSYEQYF. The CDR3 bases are TGTGCCAGCAGCGTAGAAGCAGAGAGGTCCTACGAGCAGTACTTC.

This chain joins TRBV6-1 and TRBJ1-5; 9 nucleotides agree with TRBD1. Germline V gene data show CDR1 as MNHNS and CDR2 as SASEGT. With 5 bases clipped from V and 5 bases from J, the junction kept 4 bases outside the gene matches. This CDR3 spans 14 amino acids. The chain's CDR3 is CASSMTGGDQPQHF. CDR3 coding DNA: TGTGCCAGCAGTATGACAGGGGGGGATCAGCCCCAGCATTTT.

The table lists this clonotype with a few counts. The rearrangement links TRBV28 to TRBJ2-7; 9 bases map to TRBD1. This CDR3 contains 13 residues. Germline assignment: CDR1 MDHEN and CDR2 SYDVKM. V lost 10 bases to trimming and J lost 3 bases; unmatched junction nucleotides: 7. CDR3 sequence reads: CATRPGQGYEQYF. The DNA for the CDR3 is TGTGCCACCCGACCGGGACAGGGCTACGAGCAGTACTTC.

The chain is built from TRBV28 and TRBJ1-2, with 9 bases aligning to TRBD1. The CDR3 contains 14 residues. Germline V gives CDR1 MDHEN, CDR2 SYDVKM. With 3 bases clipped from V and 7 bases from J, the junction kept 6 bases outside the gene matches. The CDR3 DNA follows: TGTGCCAGCAGTTTGGCACAGGGGGCGACTGGCTACACCTTC. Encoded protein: CASSLAQGATGYTF.